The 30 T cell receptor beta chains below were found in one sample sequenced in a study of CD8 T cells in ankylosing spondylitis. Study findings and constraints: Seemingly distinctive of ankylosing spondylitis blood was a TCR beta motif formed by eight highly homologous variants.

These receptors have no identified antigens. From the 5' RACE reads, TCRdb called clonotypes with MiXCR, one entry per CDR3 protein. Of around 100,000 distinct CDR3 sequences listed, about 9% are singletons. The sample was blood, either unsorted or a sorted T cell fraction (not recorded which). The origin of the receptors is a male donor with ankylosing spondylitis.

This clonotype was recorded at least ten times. This CDR3 is CASSFGTGNEQFF. CDR3 DNA sequence: TGTGCCAGCAGCTTTGGGACAGGGAATGAGCAGTTCTTC. V gene TRBV5-6 combines with J gene TRBJ2-1; TRBD1 matches at 9 bases. The CDR3 runs 13 residues. CDR1 is SGHDT, CDR2 YYEEEE, per germline. V lost 2 bases, J lost 7 bases, and 1 base stayed unmatched.

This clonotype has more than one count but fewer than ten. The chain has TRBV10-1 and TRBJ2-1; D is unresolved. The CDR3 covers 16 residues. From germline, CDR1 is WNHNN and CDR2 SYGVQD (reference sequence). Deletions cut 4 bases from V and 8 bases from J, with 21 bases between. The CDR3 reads CASSGSAGPPSDEQFF. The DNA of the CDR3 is TGCGCCAGCAGTGGTTCGGCCGGTCCTCCTTCCGATGAGCAGTTCTTC.

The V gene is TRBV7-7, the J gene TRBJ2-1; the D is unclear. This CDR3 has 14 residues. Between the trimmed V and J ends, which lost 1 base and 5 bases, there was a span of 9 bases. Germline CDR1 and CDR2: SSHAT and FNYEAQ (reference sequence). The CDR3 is CASSLGSADNEQFF. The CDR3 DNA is TGTGCCAGCAGCTTAGGGTCCGCGGACAATGAGCAGTTCTTC.

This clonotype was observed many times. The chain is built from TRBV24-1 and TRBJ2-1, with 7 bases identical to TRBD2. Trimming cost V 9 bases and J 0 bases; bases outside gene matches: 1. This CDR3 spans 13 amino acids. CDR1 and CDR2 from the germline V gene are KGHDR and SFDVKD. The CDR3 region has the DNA TGTGCCACCTCGGGGGGCTCCTACAATGAGCAGTTCTTC. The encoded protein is CATSGGSYNEQFF.

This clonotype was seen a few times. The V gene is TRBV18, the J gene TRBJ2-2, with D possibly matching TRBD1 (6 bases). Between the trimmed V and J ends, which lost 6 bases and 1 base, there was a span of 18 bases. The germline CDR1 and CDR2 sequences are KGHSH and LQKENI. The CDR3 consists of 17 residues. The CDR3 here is CASSLDRRPVNTGELFF. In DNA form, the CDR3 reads TGTGCCAGCTCCCTCGACAGGCGGCCAGTGAACACCGGGGAGCTGTTTTTT.

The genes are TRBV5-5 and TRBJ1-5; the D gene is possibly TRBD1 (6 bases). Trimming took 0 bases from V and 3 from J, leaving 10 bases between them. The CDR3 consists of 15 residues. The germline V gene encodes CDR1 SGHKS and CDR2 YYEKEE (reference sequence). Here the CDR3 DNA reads TGTGCCAGCAGCTTGGGGCGGGGGCTCAATCAGCCCCAGCATTTT. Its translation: CASSLGRGLNQPQHF.

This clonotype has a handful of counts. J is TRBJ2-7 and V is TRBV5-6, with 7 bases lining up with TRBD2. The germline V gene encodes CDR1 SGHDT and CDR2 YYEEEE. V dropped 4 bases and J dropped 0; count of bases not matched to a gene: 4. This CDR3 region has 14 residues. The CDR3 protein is CASSPGLSSYEQYF. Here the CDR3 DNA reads TGTGCCAGCAGCCCGGGACTAAGCTCCTACGAGCAGTACTTC. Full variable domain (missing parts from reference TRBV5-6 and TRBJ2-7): DAGVTQSPTHLIKTRGQQVTLRCSPKSGHDTVSWYQQALGQGPQFIFQYYEEEERQRGNFPDRFSGHQFPNYSSELNVNALLLGDSALYLCASSPGLSSYEQYFGPGTRLTVT.

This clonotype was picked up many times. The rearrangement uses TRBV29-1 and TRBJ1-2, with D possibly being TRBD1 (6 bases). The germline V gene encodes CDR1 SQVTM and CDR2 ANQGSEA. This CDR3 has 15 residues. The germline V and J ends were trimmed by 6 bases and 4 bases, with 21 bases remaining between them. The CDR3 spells CSVDPTGGGLYGYTF. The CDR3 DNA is TGCAGCGTCGACCCGACAGGCGGGGGGCTCTATGGCTACACCTTC.

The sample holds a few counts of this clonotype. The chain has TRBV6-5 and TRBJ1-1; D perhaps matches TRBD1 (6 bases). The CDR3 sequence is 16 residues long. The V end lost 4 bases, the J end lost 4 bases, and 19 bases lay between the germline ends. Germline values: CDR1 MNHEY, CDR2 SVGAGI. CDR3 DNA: TGTGCCAGCAGTTCGTACAGGGAATTATCAGCCACTGAAGCTTTCTTT. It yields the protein CASSSYRELSATEAFF.

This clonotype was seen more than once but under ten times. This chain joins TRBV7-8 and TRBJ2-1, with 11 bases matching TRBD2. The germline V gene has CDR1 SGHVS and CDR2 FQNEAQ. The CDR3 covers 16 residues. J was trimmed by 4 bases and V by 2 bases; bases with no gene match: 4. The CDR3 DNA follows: TGTGCCAGCAGCTTAACGACTAGCGGGGTTTACAATGAGCAGTTCTTC. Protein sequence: CASSLTTSGVYNEQFF.

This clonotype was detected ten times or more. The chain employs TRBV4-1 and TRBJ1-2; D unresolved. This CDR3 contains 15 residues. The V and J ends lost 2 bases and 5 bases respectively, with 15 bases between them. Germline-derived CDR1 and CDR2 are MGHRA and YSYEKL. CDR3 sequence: CASSQLDGALYGYTF. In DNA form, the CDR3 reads TGCGCCAGCAGCCAACTGGACGGAGCCTTATATGGCTACACCTTC.

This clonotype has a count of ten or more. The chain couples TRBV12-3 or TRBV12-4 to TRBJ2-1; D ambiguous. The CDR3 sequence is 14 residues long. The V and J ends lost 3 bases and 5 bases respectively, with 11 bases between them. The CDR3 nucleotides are TGTGCCAGCAGTTTCTCCGGACCCCACAATGAGCAGTTCTTC. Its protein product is CASSFSGPHNEQFF.

The CDR3: CASSFAGDNQPQHF. The CDR3 nucleotides are TGTGCCAGCAGTTTCGCAGGGGATAATCAGCCCCAGCATTTT. The genes are TRBV27 and TRBJ1-5; possibly TRBD1 for D (6 bases). With 3 bases removed from V and 4 bases from J, the gap between germline ends came to 10 bases. This CDR3 is built from 14 residues. Germline loops: CDR1 MNHEY, CDR2 SMNVEV (reference sequence).

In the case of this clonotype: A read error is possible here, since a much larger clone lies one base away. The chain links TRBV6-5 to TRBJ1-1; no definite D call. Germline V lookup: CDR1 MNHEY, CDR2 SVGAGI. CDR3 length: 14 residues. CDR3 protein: CASSYREGNTAAFF. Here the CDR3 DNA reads TGTGCCAGCAGTTACAGGGAGGGAAACACTGCAGCTTTCTTT.

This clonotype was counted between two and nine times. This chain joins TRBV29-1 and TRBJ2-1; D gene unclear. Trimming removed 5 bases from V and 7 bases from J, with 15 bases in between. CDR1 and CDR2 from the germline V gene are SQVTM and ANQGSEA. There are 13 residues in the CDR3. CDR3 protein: CSVWVGRLNEQFF. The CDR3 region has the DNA TGCAGCGTTTGGGTAGGGCGCCTGAATGAGCAGTTCTTC.

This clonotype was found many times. The CDR3 coding sequence is TGTGCCAGCAGTGAAGCGCAACAGGGAGGGAATGAGCAGTTCTTC. Encoded protein: CASSEAQQGGNEQFF. The chain uses TRBV6-1 and TRBJ2-1; D is possibly TRBD2 (7 bases). The CDR3 length is 15 residues. The germline V gene has CDR1 MNHNS and CDR2 SASEGT. V lost 0 bases to trimming and J lost 7 bases, with 13 bases between them.

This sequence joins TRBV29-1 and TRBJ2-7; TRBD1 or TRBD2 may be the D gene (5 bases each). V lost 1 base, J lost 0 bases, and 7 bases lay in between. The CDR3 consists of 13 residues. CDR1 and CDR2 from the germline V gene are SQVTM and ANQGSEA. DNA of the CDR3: TGCAGCGTTGAAGGAGGGGTCTCCTACGAGCAGTACTTC. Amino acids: CSVEGGVSYEQYF.

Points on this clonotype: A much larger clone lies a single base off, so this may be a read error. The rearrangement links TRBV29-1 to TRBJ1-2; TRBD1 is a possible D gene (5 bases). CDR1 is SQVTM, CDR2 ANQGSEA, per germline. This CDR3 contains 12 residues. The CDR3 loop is CRGKGGEPGYTF. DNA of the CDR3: TGCAGAGGTAAAGGAGGGGAGCCGGGCTACACCTTC.

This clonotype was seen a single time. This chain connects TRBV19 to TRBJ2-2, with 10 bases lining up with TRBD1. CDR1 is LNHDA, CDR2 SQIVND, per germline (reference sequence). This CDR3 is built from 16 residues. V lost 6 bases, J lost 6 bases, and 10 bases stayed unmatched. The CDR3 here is CASRIRQGAQAGELFF. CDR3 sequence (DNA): TGTGCCAGTAGGATCAGACAGGGGGCGCAGGCCGGGGAGCTGTTTTTT.

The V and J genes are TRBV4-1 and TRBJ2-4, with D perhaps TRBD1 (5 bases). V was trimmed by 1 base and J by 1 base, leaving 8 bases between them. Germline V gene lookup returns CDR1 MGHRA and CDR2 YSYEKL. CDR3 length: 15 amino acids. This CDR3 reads CASSQVPGAKNIQYF. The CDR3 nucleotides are TGCGCCAGCAGCCAAGTGCCAGGGGCCAAAAACATTCAGTACTTC.

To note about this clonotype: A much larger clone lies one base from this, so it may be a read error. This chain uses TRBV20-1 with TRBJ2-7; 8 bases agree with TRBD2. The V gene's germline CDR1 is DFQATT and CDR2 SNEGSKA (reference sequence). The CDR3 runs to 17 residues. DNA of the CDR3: TGCTGTGCTAGAGGCCTGAGGCAAGCGGGAGAAATCTACGAGCAGTACGTC. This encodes CCARGLRQAGEIYEQYV.

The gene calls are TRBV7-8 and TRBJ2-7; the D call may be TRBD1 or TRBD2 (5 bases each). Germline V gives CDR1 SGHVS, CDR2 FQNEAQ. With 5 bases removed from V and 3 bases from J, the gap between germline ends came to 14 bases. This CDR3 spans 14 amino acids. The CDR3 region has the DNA TGTGCCAGCAGCCCGGGACCGGGGAGCTACGAGCAGTACGTC. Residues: CASSPGPGSYEQYV.

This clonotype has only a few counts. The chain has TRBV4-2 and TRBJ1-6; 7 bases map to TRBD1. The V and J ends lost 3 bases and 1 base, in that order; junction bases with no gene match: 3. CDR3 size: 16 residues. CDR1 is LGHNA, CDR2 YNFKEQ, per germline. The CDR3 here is CASSQEGQSYNSPLHF. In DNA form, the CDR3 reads TGTGCCAGCAGCCAGGAGGGACAGTCCTATAATTCACCCCTCCACTTT.

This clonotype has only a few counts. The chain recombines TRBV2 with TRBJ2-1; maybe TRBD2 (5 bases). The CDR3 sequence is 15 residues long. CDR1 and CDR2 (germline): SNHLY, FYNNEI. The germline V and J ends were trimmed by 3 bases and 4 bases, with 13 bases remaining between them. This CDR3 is CASSDQAELYNEQFF. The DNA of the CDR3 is TGTGCCAGCAGTGATCAAGCGGAGCTATACAATGAGCAGTTCTTC.

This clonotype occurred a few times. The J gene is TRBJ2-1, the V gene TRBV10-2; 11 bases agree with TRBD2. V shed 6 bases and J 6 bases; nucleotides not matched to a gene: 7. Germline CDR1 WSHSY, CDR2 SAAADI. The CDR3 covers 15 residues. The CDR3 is CASRDGTSGANEQFF. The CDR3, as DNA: TGCGCCAGCAGAGACGGGACTAGCGGAGCCAATGAGCAGTTCTTC.

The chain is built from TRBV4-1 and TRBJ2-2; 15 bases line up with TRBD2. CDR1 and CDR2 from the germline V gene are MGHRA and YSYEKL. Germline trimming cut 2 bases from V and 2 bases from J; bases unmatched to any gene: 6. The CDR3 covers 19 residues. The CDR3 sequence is CASSQPGLAGGLNTGELFF. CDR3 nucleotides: TGCGCCAGCAGCCAACCGGGACTAGCGGGAGGCCTCAACACCGGGGAGCTGTTTTTT.

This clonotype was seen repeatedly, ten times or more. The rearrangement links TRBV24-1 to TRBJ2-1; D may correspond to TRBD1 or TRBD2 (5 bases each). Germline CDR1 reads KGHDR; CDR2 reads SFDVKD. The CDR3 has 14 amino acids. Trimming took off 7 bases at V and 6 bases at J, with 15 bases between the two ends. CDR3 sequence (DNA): TGTGCCACCAGCCACCGGGACGGCCCCAATGAGCAGTTCTTC. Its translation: CATSHRDGPNEQFF.

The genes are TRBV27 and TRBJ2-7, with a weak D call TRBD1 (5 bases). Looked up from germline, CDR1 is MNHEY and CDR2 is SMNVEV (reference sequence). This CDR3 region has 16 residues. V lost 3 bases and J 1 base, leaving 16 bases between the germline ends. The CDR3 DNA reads TGTGCCAGCAGTTTCTCGATTGGGGCAAGGTCCTACGAGCAGTACTTC. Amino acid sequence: CASSFSIGARSYEQYF.

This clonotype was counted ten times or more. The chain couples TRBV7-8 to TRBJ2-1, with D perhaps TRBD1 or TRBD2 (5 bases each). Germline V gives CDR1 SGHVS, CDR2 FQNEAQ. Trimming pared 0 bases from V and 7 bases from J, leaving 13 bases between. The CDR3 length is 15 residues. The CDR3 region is CASSLAPGPLNEQFF. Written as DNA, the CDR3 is TGTGCCAGCAGCTTAGCCCCGGGACCACTAAATGAGCAGTTCTTC.

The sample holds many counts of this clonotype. DNA for the CDR3: TGCAGCGTTGAAGTAGAGGGACAGAACTATGGCTACACCTTC. This gives the protein CSVEVEGQNYGYTF. The V gene is TRBV29-1, the J gene TRBJ1-2, with 7 nucleotides matching TRBD1. CDR1 is SQVTM, CDR2 ANQGSEA, per germline. Losses at the gene ends were 1 base for V and 2 bases for J; bases not matched to a gene: 4. This CDR3 is 14 amino acids long.